The rows below give T cell receptor beta chains drawn from one sample of a study of tumor-infiltrating lymphocytes in primary liver carcinoma. TCRdb passed the multiplex PCR reads through MiXCR, listing each CDR3 protein once. Of about 120,000 distinct CDR3 sequences listed, roughly three fifths are singletons. Sample: liver tumor tissue from sampling region 1. The source of these receptors is a woman aged 55 to 70 with primary liver carcinoma and hepatitis B virus infection. CDR3s include the opening cysteine and the closing phenylalanine or tryptophan. The order of the fields is D gene, CDR3 length, J gene, V gene, clone size, CDR3 protein, CDR3 DNA. D genes are given only for firm matches. Some rows mark clone size as missing; the rest say once, few, many or name a class of expanded clone.

D: TRBD1
length: 15
J: TRBJ1-1
V: TRBV4-1
size: .
CDR3: CVSNQAWTQGTEAFF
DNA: TGCGTCAGCAACCAAGCTTGGACACAGGGGACTGAAGCTTTCTTT

D: TRBD2
length: 17
J: TRBJ2-3
V: TRBV20-1
size: .
CDR3: CSARDAGLAGSTDTQYF
DNA: TGCAGTGCTAGAGACGCAGGACTAGCGGGGAGCACAGATACGCAGTATTTT

D: .
length: 16
J: TRBJ2-7
V: TRBV5-5
size: .
CDR3: CASTLTASALSYELYF
DNA: TGTGCCAGCACCCTAACAGCTTCAGCGCTCTCCTACGAGCTGTACTTC

D: .
length: 14
J: TRBJ2-3
V: TRBV11-3
size: .
CDR3: CASSFRTYTDTQYF
DNA: TGTGCCAGCAGCTTCCGGACGTACACAGATACGCAGTATTTT

D: .
length: 14
J: TRBJ2-6
V: TRBV29-1
size: many
CDR3: CSVRWPSGANVLTF
DNA: TGCAGCGTGCGCTGGCCGTCTGGGGCCAACGTCCTGACTTTC

D: .
length: 14
J: TRBJ2-7
V: TRBV11-1
size: once
CDR3: CASSLCGSSYEQYF
DNA: TGTGCCAGCAGCCTTTGCGGTAGCTCCTACGAGCAGTACTTT

D: .
length: 14
J: TRBJ1-5
V: TRBV28
size: .
CDR3: CASTVTGALQPQHF
DNA: TGTGCCAGCACCGTGACAGGTGCTCTACAGCCCCAGCATTTT

D: TRBD2
length: 16
J: TRBJ2-1
V: TRBV6-1
size: few
CDR3: CASSEALAGAYNEQFF
DNA: TGTGCCAGCAGTGAAGCGCTAGCGGGGGCGTACAATGAGCAGTTCTTC

D: .
length: 15
J: TRBJ2-3
V: TRBV11-2
size: .
CDR3: CASSLYRGRTDTQYF
DNA: TGTGCCAGCAGCTTATATCGGGGTCGCACAGATACGCAGTATTTT

D: .
length: 15
J: TRBJ2-1
V: TRBV6-1
size: .
CDR3: CASSEFAGCHNEQFF
DNA: TGTGCCAGCAGTGAATTTGCGGGATGTCACAATGAGCAGTTCTTC

D: TRBD1
length: 14
J: TRBJ1-6
V: TRBV30
size: .
CDR3: CVWRSTGASSPLHF
DNA: TGTGTCTGGAGGTCCACAGGGGCTTCTTCACCCCTCCACTTT

D: .
length: 13
J: TRBJ1-1
V: TRBV11-2
size: .
CDR3: CTSSWRMGEGASF
DNA: TGTACCAGCAGCTGGCGGATGGGCGAGGGTGCTTCCTTT

D: TRBD1
length: 18
J: TRBJ2-5
V: TRBV6-6
size: many
CDR3: CASSLGGFLTGRQETQYF
DNA: TGTGCCAGCAGTCTAGGGGGTTTCCTGACAGGGCGGCAAGAGACCCAGTACTTC

D: .
length: 13
J: TRBJ2-7
V: TRBV20-1
size: .
CDR3: CSASSEPPYEQYF
DNA: TGCAGTGCTAGTTCGGAGCCTCCCTACGAGCAGTACTTC

D: TRBD1
length: 17
J: TRBJ1-5
V: TRBV7-8
size: few
CDR3: CASSLGRQGFSNQPQHF
DNA: TGTGCCAGCAGCTTGGGAAGACAGGGTTTTAGCAATCAGCCCCAGCATTTT

D: TRBD2
length: 17
J: TRBJ2-2
V: TRBV11-3
size: .
CDR3: CASSLGRLAGNTGEQVF
DNA: TGTGCTAGCAGCTTAGGCAGGCTAGCGGGAAACACCGGGGAGCAGGTTTTT

D: .
length: 14
J: TRBJ2-1
V: TRBV11-1
size: once
CDR3: CAIRSGSSYDEQFF
DNA: TGTGCCATCAGGAGCGGCAGCTCCTACGATGAGCAGTTCTTC

D: TRBD2
length: 15
J: TRBJ2-1
V: TRBV5-6
size: .
CDR3: CASSLELAGYNEQFF
DNA: TGTGCCAGCAGCTTGGAGCTAGCGGGTTACAATGAGCAGTTCTTC

D: .
length: 17
J: TRBJ1-2
V: TRBV11-2
size: .
CDR3: CASSPVRGAGGRYDYTF
DNA: TGTGCCAGCAGCCCAGTTAGAGGTGCGGGAGGAAGGTATGACTACACCTTC

D: TRBD1
length: 15
J: TRBJ2-1
V: TRBV18
size: few
CDR3: CASSPGQGTYNEQFF
DNA: TGTGCCAGCTCACCGGGACAGGGAACCTACAATGAGCAGTTCTTC

D: .
length: 13
J: TRBJ2-5
V: TRBV6-1
size: few
CDR3: CASSEVRDGAQYF
DNA: TGTGCCAGCAGTGAAGTCAGGGACGGGGCCCAGTACTTC

D: .
length: 17
J: TRBJ2-1
V: TRBV11-2
size: .
CDR3: CASSLDERSSAYNEQFF
DNA: TGTGCCAGCAGCTTAGATGAAAGATCCTCTGCCTACAATGAGCAGTTCTTC

D: .
length: 19
J: TRBJ2-2
V: TRBV7-8
size: .
CDR3: CASSLKGLTLTVDTGELFF
DNA: TGTGCCAGCAGCCTAAAAGGACTAACTCTTACGGTGGACACCGGGGAGCTGTTTTTT

D: TRBD2
length: 18
J: TRBJ2-6
V: TRBV5-4
size: .
CDR3: CASSLGLAGGVGANVPTF
DNA: TGTGCCAGCAGCTTGGGCCTAGCGGGAGGAGTTGGGGCCAACGTCCCGACTTTC

D: .
length: 12
J: TRBJ2-7
V: TRBV20-1
size: few
CDR3: CSAKKGTYEQYF
DNA: TGCAGTGCTAAAAAGGGAACCTACGAGCAGTACTTC

D: .
length: 14
J: TRBJ1-1
V: TRBV11-2
size: many
CDR3: CASSLGWGLTEAFF
DNA: TGTGCCAGCAGCTTAGGCTGGGGGCTCACTGAAGCTTTCTTT

D: .
length: 17
J: TRBJ1-3
V: TRBV7-8
size: .
CDR3: CASTLAFRGASGNTICF
DNA: TGTGCCAGCACCTTAGCGTTTCGGGGGGCCTCTGGAAACACCATATGTTTT

D: .
length: 15
J: TRBJ2-2
V: TRBV5-6
size: few
CDR3: CASSFWGRDTGELFF
DNA: TGTGCCAGCAGCTTTTGGGGGCGGGACACCGGGGAGCTGTTTTTT

D: .
length: 14
J: TRBJ2-3
V: TRBV11-2
size: .
CDR3: CAGSLDMEADTQYF
DNA: TGTGCCGGCAGCTTAGACATGGAAGCAGATACGCAGTATTTT

D: .
length: 12
J: TRBJ1-2
V: TRBV28
size: .
CDR3: CASQITNYGYTF
DNA: TGTGCCAGCCAAATTACTAACTATGGCTACACCTTC

D: .
length: 14
J: TRBJ2-3
V: TRBV4-2
size: many
CDR3: CASSVGRETDTQYF
DNA: TGTGCCAGCAGTGTCGGTCGCGAGACAGATACGCAGTATTTT

D: .
length: 13
J: TRBJ2-7
V: TRBV20-1
size: few
CDR3: CSARDFSSYEQYF
DNA: TGCAGTGCTCGGGATTTTAGCTCCTACGAGCAGTACTTC

D: .
length: 13
J: TRBJ2-3
V: TRBV14
size: .
CDR3: CVSSHETWSAQYF
DNA: TGTGTCAGCAGCCATGAAACTTGGTCAGCGCAGTATTTT

D: TRBD1
length: 17
J: TRBJ2-7
V: TRBV11-2
size: .
CDR3: CASSWNAGQGGHYEQYF
DNA: TGTGCCAGCAGCTGGAACGCGGGACAGGGGGGCCACTACGAGCAGTACTTC

D: .
length: 12
J: TRBJ1-3
V: TRBV28
size: .
CDR3: CVSTPTGDTIYF
DNA: TGTGTCAGCACCCCGACAGGAGACACCATATATTTT

D: .
length: 15
J: TRBJ1-1
V: TRBV28
size: .
CDR3: CASSFRSGVRPEAFF
DNA: TGTGCCAGCAGTTTTAGATCGGGGGTTCGGCCTGAAGCTTTCTTT

D: TRBD1
length: 15
J: TRBJ2-3
V: TRBV20-1
size: .
CDR3: CSARDQAAWRQGQYF
DNA: TGCAGTGCTAGAGATCAAGCGGCCTGGAGACAGGGGCAGTATTTT